One sample yielded the 17 T cell receptor beta chains listed below, sequenced in a study of cytomegalovirus exposure and HLA in healthy donors. The primer mix had 60 Vbeta and 13 Jbeta primers. Some clones are missing from TCRdb's copy, which holds only in-frame ones; the method was immunoSEQ multiplex PCR. The table lists fewer than 130,000 clones, around 80% of them singletons. The material sequenced was PBMCs. The receptors were gathered from a woman in her sixties or seventies in good health and CMV-seropositive.

V is TRBV19 and J is TRBJ1-5; D is unresolved. Germline CDR1 LNHDA, CDR2 SQIVND (reference sequence). This CDR3 spans 15 amino acids. V lost 1 base and J lost 0, with 7 bases in between. CDR3 region: CASSIAGYSNQPQHF. The CDR3 bases are TGTGCCAGTAGTATAGCGGGATATAGCAATCAGCCCCAGCATTTT.

The chain employs TRBV14 and TRBJ2-7, with 7 bases fitting TRBD1. Unmatched junction bases numbered 6, after V lost 4 bases and J lost 3 bases. This CDR3 is built from 14 residues. CDR1 and CDR2 (germline): SGHDN, FVKESK. CDR3 sequence: CASSPRAGGYEQYF. The CDR3 DNA reads as TGTGCCAGCAGCCCGAGGGCAGGGGGCTACGAGCAGTACTTC.

This clone was seen just once. The chain recombines TRBV19 with TRBJ1-5; D gene uncertain. The length of the CDR3 is 14 residues. Germline CDR1 and CDR2: LNHDA and SQIVND (reference sequence). Trimming removed 10 bases from V and 0 bases from J, with 13 bases in between. The CDR3 DNA is TGTGCCACCCAGTCCACCAATAGCAATCAGCCCCAGCATTTT. It codes for CATQSTNSNQPQHF. Full variable domain (remainder filled in from reference TRBV19 and TRBJ1-5): DGGITQSPKYLFRKEGQNVTLSCEQNLNHDAMYWYRQDPGQGLRLIYYSQIVNDFQKGDIAEGYSVSREKKESFPLTVTSAQKNPTAFYLCATQSTNSNQPQHFGDGTRLSIL.

This clone was counted once. The chain employs TRBV10-1 and TRBJ2-3; 7 positions agree with TRBD2. CDR1 WNHNN and CDR2 SYGVQD come from the germline V gene (reference sequence). The CDR3 spans 14 residues. V shed 5 bases and J 0 bases; nucleotides not matched to a gene: 2. The DNA of the CDR3 is TGCGCCAGCAGTTTTAGCGGGAGCACAGATACGCAGTATTTT. Translated: CASSFSGSTDTQYF.

The chain links TRBV6-5 to TRBJ2-1; 8 bases agree with TRBD2. Germline assignment: CDR1 MNHEY and CDR2 SVGAGI. V lost 6 bases to trimming and J lost 10 bases; unmatched junction nucleotides: 8. The length of the CDR3 is 13 residues. The CDR3 is CASRSGRRSEQFF. CDR3 sequence (DNA): TGTGCCAGCAGGAGCGGGAGAAGGTCAGAGCAGTTCTTC.

This clone was counted between two and nine times. V is TRBV2 and J is TRBJ1-1; D not certain. CDR3 length equals 11 residues. V gave up 6 bases and J gave up 7 bases, with 9 bases separating them. Per germline, CDR1 SNHLY and CDR2 FYNNEI. For the CDR3, the DNA is TGTGCCAGCAGACACGGAGATGAAGCTTTCTTT. Its protein is CASRHGDEAFF.

The chain combines TRBV30 with TRBJ2-4; a possible D gene is TRBD2 (5 bases). V was clipped by 3 bases and J by 3 bases, with 12 bases between them. The CDR3 has 14 amino acids. Germline lookup yields CDR1 GTSNPN and CDR2 SVGIG (reference sequence). This CDR3 is CAWRALGSKNIQYF. The CDR3 nucleotides are TGTGCCTGGAGGGCCTTAGGGAGCAAAAACATTCAGTACTTC.

V gene TRBV27 combines with J gene TRBJ2-1, with TRBD2 identical over 10 bases. The germline gives CDR1 MNHEY, CDR2 SMNVEV (reference sequence). V shed 0 bases, J shed 7 bases, and the junction held 3 bases outside the gene matches. The CDR3 totals 15 residues. CDR3 coding DNA: TGTGCCAGCAGTTTATCGCTTAGCGGGAGGAATGAGCAGTTCTTC. This gives the protein CASSLSLSGRNEQFF.

This chain connects TRBV18 to TRBJ2-7; 8 bases are shared with TRBD2. Germline loops: CDR1 KGHSH, CDR2 LQKENI. CDR3 length equals 16 residues. The J segment lost 3 bases and the V segment lost 1 base, leaving 8 bases of the junction unmatched. In DNA, the CDR3 is TGTGCCAGCTCACCACGGTCCAGCGGGAGCCACTACGAGCAGTACTTC. Its translation is CASSPRSSGSHYEQYF.

This chain connects TRBV2 to TRBJ1-1, with D tentatively TRBD1 (5 bases). The CDR3 contains 14 residues. CDR1 is SNHLY and CDR2 is FYNNEI in the germline V gene. V was clipped by 5 bases and J by 5 bases, with 15 bases between them. The CDR3 nucleotides read TGTGCCAGCAGTATACAGGAAAGCAGAACTGAAGCTTTCTTT. Amino acids: CASSIQESRTEAFF. The full variable domain, completed using reference TRBV2 and TRBJ1-1, is EPEVTQTPSHQVTQMGQEVILRCVPISNHLYFYWYRQILGQKVEFLVSFYNNEISEKSEIFDDQFSVERPDGSNFTLKIRSTKLEDSAMYFCASSIQESRTEAFFGQGTRLTVV.

This clone was detected a few times. The chain employs TRBV2 and TRBJ2-1; TRBD1 might be the D (6 bases). CDR3 length: 16 residues. The germline gives CDR1 SNHLY, CDR2 FYNNEI. Trimming pared 2 bases from V and 0 bases from J, leaving 11 bases between. The CDR3 DNA sequence: TGTGCCAGCAGTGAAAGGGGGACAAGCTCCTACAATGAGCAGTTCTTC. Its protein product is CASSERGTSSYNEQFF.

The chain joins TRBV28 to TRBJ2-5, with D perhaps matching TRBD2 (6 bases). Germline assignment: CDR1 MDHEN and CDR2 SYDVKM. This CDR3 contains 17 residues. The germline V and J ends were trimmed by 7 bases and 1 base, with 22 bases remaining between them. The CDR3 spells CASNTIRGNGGQETQYF. CDR3 coding DNA: TGTGCCAGCAATACGATACGGGGGAATGGTGGCCAAGAGACCCAGTACTTC.

The gene calls are TRBV4-2 and TRBJ2-3; perhaps TRBD1 as D (5 bases). V lost 6 bases and J 1 base, leaving 8 bases between the germline ends. The CDR3 spans 13 residues. Germline-derived CDR1 and CDR2 are LGHNA and YNFKEQ. The CDR3 sequence: CASRDSRTDTQYF. In nucleotides, the CDR3 is TGTGCCAGCAGAGACAGCCGCACAGATACGCAGTATTTT.

This chain uses TRBV28 with TRBJ2-2, with 11 nucleotides matching TRBD1. This CDR3 comprises 15 residues. Germline assignment: CDR1 MDHEN and CDR2 SYDVKM. The V and J ends lost 6 bases and 6 bases, in that order; junction bases with no gene match: 6. The CDR3 nucleotides read TGTGCCAGCAGCCGTCAGGGACAGGGGGCCGGGGAGCTGTTTTTT. This encodes CASSRQGQGAGELFF.

CDR3 coding DNA: TGTGCCAGCAGTACACAGGGGGGAGTGGTCTACAATGAGCAGTTCTTC. Protein sequence: CASSTQGGVVYNEQFF. This chain uses TRBV6-6 with TRBJ2-1; 8 nucleotides match TRBD1. Germline CDR1 is MNHNY and CDR2 is SVGAGI (reference sequence). The CDR3 runs to 16 residues. Trimming removed 5 bases from V and 3 bases from J; junction bases left unmatched: 9.

The chain combines TRBV5-1 with TRBJ1-2; 7 bases fit TRBD1. Germline CDR1 is SGHRS and CDR2 is YFSETQ. The V gene end was trimmed by 0 bases and the J gene end by 0 bases; junction bases not matched to a gene: 5. This CDR3 has 16 amino acids. The CDR3 region is CASSLGAGTANYGYTF. Here the CDR3 DNA reads TGCGCCAGCAGCTTGGGGGCCGGGACAGCTAACTATGGCTACACCTTC.

The rearrangement uses TRBV18 and TRBJ2-2; 14 bases agree with TRBD2. The V gene end was trimmed by 3 bases and the J gene end by 6 bases; junction bases not matched to a gene: 3. The CDR3 has 16 amino acids. Germline V gives CDR1 KGHSH, CDR2 LQKENI. The CDR3 region is CASSPPGLAGAGELFF. The CDR3 DNA reads TGTGCCAGCTCACCTCCGGGACTAGCGGGAGCCGGGGAGCTGTTTTTT.